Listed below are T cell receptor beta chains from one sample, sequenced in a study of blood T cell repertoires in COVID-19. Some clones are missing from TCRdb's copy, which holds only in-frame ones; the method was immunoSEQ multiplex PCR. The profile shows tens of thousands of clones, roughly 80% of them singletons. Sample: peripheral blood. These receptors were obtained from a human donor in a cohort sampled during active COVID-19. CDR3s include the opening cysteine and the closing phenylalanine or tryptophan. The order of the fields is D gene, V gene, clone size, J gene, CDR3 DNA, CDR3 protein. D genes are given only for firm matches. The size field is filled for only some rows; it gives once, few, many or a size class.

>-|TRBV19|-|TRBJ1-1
TGTGCCAGTAGTATACACAGGGCGAACACTGAAGCTTTCTTT
CASSIHRANTEAFF
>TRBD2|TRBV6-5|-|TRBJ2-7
TGTGCCAGCAGTTACGCGGGGGGGCCCTACGAGCAGTACTTC
CASSYAGGPYEQYF
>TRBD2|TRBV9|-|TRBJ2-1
TGTGCCAGCAGCGTAGGTCAGGACAGTGAGCGACTAGCGCCATTATCGGGCCACAATGAGCAGTTCTTC
CASSVGQDSERLAPLSGHNEQFF
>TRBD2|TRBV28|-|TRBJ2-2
TGTGCCAGCAATTTTCTAGCGGCAAACACCGGGGAGCTGTTTTTT
CASNFLAANTGELFF
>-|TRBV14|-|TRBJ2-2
TGTGCCAGCAGCGAAAGACTAGGGGGGGAGCTGTTTTTT
CASSERLGGELFF
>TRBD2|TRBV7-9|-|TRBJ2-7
TGTGCCAGCAGCTTTTTGGCGGGAGTGTCCTACGAGCAGTACTTC
CASSFLAGVSYEQYF
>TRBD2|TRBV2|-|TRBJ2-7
TGTGCCAGCAGTGAAGCGCGCATGGGACTAGCGGAGTACGAGCAGTACTTC
CASSEARMGLAEYEQYF
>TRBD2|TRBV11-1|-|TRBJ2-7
TGTGCCAGCAGCCTGGACTCTAGCGGGAGATTCGAGCAGTACTTC
CASSLDSSGRFEQYF
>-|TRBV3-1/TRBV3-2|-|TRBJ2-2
TGTGCCAGCAGCCAAGTCCCAGGGGCAGACACCGGGGAGCTGTTTTTT
CASSQVPGADTGELFF
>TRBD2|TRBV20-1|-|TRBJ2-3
TGCAGTGCTAGTTCGTGGGCTAGCGGCCGCACAGATACGCAGTATTTT
CSASSWASGRTDTQYF
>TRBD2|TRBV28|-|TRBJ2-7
TGTGCCACGGACTCGAAAGCGGGAGGGCCCTACGAGCAGTACTTC
CATDSKAGGPYEQYF
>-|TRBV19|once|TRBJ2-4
TGTGCCAGTAGTCGGACAGCCCTAGCCAAAAACATTCAGTACTTC
CASSRTALAKNIQYF
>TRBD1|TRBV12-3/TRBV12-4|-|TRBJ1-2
TGTGCCAGCAGTCCGACAGGGCAAGGCTACACCTTC
CASSPTGQGYTF
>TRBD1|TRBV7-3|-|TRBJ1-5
TGTGCCAGCAGCTTGACAGGGGGCGATCAGCCCCAGCATTTT
CASSLTGGDQPQHF
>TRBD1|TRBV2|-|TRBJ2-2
TGTGCCAGCAGGACTCCCCTAGGGGGCGCGAACACCGGGGAGCTGTTTTTT
CASRTPLGGANTGELFF
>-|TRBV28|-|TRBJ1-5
TGTGCCAGCAGTTTCCTCCTTCCTAGCAATCAGCCCCAGCATTTT
CASSFLLPSNQPQHF
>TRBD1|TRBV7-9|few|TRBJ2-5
TGTGCCAGCAGCTTAGAGACAGGGGTAGAGACCCAGTACTTC
CASSLETGVETQYF
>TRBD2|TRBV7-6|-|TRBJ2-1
TGTGCCAGCAGCCCAACTAGTTTCTTCGGGAGGAATGAGCAGTTCTTC
CASSPTSFFGRNEQFF
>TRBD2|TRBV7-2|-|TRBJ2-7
TGTGCCAGCAGCTTATCGTCTAGCGGAGCTTACGAGCAGTACTTC
CASSLSSSGAYEQYF
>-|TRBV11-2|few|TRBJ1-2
TGTGCCAGCAGCTCTGCGATGGGGGGGACGCGGGGCTACACCTTC
CASSSAMGGTRGYTF
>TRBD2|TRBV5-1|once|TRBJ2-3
TGCGCCAGTCAACTAGCGGGAACCCCCTGGGATACGCAGTATTTT
CASQLAGTPWDTQYF
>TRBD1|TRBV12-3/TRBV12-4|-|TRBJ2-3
TGTGCCATCCGACGCACAGGGGTCGCTACGCAGTATTTT
CAIRRTGVATQYF
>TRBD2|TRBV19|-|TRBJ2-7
TGTGCCAGTAGTTACGGCAGGACTAGCGGGACCGGCTCCTACGAGCAGTACTTC
CASSYGRTSGTGSYEQYF
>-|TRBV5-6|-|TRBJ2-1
TGTGCCAGCAGCTTGGTTGCGTCCCTCAATGAGCAGTTCTTC
CASSLVASLNEQFF
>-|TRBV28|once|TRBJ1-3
TGTGCCAGCACCGCTCCGGGGGAGCGGGGCACCATATATTTT
CASTAPGERGTIYF
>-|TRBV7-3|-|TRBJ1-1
TGTGCCAGCAGCTTAAGACAGATCGCGAACACTGAAGCTTTCTTT
CASSLRQIANTEAFF
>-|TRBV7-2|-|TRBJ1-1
TGTGCCAGCAGCTCCCCGGTCCGAGGAACTGAAGCTTTCTTT
CASSSPVRGTEAFF
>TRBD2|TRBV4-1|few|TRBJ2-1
TGCGCCAGCAGCAAAGAAATACCGGGACTAGCGGGGTCAGGTGAGCAGTTCTTC
CASSKEIPGLAGSGEQFF
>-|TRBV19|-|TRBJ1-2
TGTGCCAGTAGCCACCCCCTGAGTGGCTACACCTTC
CASSHPLSGYTF
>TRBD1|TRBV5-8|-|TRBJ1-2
TGTGCCAGCAGCGGGGTTCCGGGACAGGGGCCCTATGGCTACACCTTC
CASSGVPGQGPYGYTF
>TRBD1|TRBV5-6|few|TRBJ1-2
TGTGCCAGCAGCTCACTGGCAGGGGGCAAGGGCTACACCTTC
CASSSLAGGKGYTF
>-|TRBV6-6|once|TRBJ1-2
TGTGCCAGCAGATCAGGGGTCTGGGATGGCTACACCTTC
CASRSGVWDGYTF
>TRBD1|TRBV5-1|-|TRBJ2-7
TGCGCCAGCAGCTTGGATGGGACAGCCGCTACCGAGCAGTACTTC
CASSLDGTAATEQYF
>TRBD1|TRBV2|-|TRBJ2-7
TGTGCCAGCAGTAGCTCCGGGACAGGGAGGTACGAGCAGTACTTC
CASSSSGTGRYEQYF
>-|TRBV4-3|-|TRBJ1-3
TGCGCCAGCAGCCAAGATACGCCGGGGGGGGCGGGTAGCTCTGGAAACACCATATATTTT
CASSQDTPGGAGSSGNTIYF
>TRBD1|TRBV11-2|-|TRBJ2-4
TGTGCCAGCAGCTTTTCCCCGACAGGGGCCAAAAACATTCAGTACTTC
CASSFSPTGAKNIQYF
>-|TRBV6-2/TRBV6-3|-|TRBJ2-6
TGTGCCAGCAGTCACCCCGGGGCTGGGGCCAACGTCCTGACTTTC
CASSHPGAGANVLTF
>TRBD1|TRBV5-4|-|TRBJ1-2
TGTGCCAGCAGCACCCGGACAGGGGGCCTACATGGCTACACCTTC
CASSTRTGGLHGYTF
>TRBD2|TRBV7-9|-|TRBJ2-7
TGTGCCAGCAGCAAGGGGGGCACTAGCGGGAGGGCCGGATACGAGCAGTACTTC
CASSKGGTSGRAGYEQYF
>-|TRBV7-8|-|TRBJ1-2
TGTGCCAGCAGCTTATCGGGTCACTATGGCTACACCTTC
CASSLSGHYGYTF
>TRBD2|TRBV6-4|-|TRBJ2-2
TGTGCCACTCGCGGACTAGACGACACCGGGGAGCTGTTTTTT
CATRGLDDTGELFF
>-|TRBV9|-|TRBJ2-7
TGTGCCAGCAGCCCCCGGACTGCTAGCTCCTACGAGCAGTACTTC
CASSPRTASSYEQYF
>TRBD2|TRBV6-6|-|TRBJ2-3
TGTGCCAGCAGTTACGTTGGCGGGAGTGGTGTAGATACGCAGTATTTT
CASSYVGGSGVDTQYF
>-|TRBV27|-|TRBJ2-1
TGTGCCAGCAGTTTCTATAAAATGAGCCACAATGAGCAGTTCTTC
CASSFYKMSHNEQFF
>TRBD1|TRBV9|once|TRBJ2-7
TGTGCCAGCAGCGTGGGACTACCGGGACAGGGCTCCGAGCAGTACTTC
CASSVGLPGQGSEQYF
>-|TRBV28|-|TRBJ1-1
TGTGCCAGCAGTTCCCGAATCAGTCATGACACTGAAGCTTTCTTT
CASSSRISHDTEAFF
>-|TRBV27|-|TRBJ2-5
TGTGCCAGCAGTTTAAGACACCCCTACTACCAAGAGACCCAGTACTTC
CASSLRHPYYQETQYF